Described below is a single T cell receptor (beta chain) sequence and its context. This record comes from a study of Ad26.COV2.S vaccination and SARS-CoV-2 variants. Background on the study: Once or twice, 56 days apart, Ad26.COV2.S was delivered intramuscularly.

Profiling relied on immunoSEQ multiplex PCR, and the TCRdb table lists in-frame clones only, not all of them. The sample contains about 400,000 clones, approximately 90% of which appear only once. This CDR3 contains 14 residues. The germline V gene has CDR1 SGDLS and CDR2 YYNGEE. The V end lost 5 bases, the J end lost 1 base, and 12 bases lay between the germline ends. Treatment described: 15 to 20 received Ad26.COV2.S at low or high dose, single or two shots; about 5 received placebo; per-sample allocation not given. All samples were drawn on day 63, counting from the first vaccine or placebo injection.

The chain has TRBV9 and TRBJ1-1; D remains unclear. The sequence derives from a person aged 18-65 years who received the Ad26.COV2.S COVID-19 vaccine or a placebo. Sample: peripheral blood, taken in a trial of Ad26.COV2.S vaccine versus placebo. The CDR3 nucleotides read TGTGCCAGCAGTCCAGGACTGGGGAACACTGAAGCTTTCTTT. It codes for CASSPGLGNTEAFF.